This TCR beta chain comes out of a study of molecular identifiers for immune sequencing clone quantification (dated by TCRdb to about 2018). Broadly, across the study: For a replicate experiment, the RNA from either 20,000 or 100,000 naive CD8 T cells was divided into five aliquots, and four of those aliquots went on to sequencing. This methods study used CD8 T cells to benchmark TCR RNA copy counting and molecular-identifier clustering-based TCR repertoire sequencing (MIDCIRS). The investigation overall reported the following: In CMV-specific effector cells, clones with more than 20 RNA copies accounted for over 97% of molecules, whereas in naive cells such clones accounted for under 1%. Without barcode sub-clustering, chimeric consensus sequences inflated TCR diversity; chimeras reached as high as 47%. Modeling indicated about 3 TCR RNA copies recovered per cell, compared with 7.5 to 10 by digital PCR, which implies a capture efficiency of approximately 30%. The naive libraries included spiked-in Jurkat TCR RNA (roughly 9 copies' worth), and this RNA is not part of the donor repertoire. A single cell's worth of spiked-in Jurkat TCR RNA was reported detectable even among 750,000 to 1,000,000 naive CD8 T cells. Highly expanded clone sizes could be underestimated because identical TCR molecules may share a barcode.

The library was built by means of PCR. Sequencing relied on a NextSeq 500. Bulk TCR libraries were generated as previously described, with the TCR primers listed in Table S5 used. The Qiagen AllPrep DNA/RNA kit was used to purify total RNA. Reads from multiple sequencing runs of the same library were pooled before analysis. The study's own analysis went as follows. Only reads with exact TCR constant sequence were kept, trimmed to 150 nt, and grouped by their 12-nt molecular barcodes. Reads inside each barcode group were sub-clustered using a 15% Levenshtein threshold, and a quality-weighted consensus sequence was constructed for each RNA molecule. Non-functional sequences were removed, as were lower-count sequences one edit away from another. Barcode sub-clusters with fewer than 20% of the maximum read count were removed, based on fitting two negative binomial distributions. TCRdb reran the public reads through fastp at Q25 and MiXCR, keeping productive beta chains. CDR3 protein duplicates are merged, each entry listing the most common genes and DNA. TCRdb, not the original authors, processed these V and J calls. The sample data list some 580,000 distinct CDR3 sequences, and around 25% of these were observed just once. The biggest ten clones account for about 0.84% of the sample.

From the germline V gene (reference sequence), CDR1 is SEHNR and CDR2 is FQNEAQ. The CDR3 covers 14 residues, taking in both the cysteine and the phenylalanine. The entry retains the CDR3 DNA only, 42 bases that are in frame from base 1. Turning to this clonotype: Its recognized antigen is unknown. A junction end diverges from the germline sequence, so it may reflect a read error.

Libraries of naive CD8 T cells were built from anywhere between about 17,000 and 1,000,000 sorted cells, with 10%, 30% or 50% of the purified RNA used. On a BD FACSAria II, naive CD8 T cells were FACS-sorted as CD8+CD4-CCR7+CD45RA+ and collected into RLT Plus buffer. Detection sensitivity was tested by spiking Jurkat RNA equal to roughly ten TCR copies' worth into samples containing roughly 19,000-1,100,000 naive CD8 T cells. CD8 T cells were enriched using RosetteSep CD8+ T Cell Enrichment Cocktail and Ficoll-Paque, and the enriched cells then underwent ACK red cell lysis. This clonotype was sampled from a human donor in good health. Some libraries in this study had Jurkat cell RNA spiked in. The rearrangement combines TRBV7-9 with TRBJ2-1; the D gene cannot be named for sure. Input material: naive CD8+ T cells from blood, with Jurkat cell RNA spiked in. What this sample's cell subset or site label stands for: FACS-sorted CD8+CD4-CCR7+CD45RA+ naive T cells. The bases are TGTGCCTGCAGCTCAAGTGCCTCCTACAATGAGCAGTTCTTC. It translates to CACSSSASYNEQFF. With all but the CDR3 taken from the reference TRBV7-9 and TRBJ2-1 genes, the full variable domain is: DTGVSQNPRHKITKRGQNVTFRCDPISEHNRLYWYRQTLGQGPEFLTYFQNEAQLEKSRLLSDRFSAERPKGSFSTLEIQRTEQGDSAMYLCACSSSASYNEQFFGPGTRLTVL.